Listed here are 25 T cell receptor beta chains from one sample, sequenced in a study of identical twins. Each CDR3 protein gets one entry after TCRdb re-called the 5' RACE reads with MiXCR. This sample has hundreds of thousands of distinct CDR3 sequences, with 8.6% found just once. The same specimen was also included in a second study, on yellow fever vaccine responses in identical twins.

Sequencing was performed on PBMCs. These receptors all come from a woman aged 18-35 years in good health.

This sequence joins TRBV28 and TRBJ1-5; no definite D call. Trimming stripped 5 bases from V and 4 bases from J, with 15 bases between. CDR3 size: 15 residues. The V gene's germline CDR1 is MDHEN and CDR2 SYDVKM. The CDR3 loop is CASSTRPPINQPQHF. The CDR3 DNA is TGTGCCAGCAGTACCCGGCCGCCAATTAATCAGCCCCAGCATTTT.

This clonotype occurred many times. The chain couples TRBV12-3 or TRBV12-4 to TRBJ1-1; TRBD1 agrees at 7 bases. The CDR3 covers 14 residues. V lost 5 bases to trimming and J lost 6 bases; unmatched junction nucleotides: 9. The CDR3 nucleotides read TGTGCCAGCAGTACAACCGGGACAGTTCCTGAAGCTTTCTTT. As protein: CASSTTGTVPEAFF.

The chain has TRBV12-3 or TRBV12-4 and TRBJ1-1; D possibly corresponds to TRBD1 (6 bases). The V gene lost 1 base and the J gene lost 0 bases, with 15 bases spanning the gap. CDR3 length equals 17 residues. The CDR3 region is CASSLVGGSLMNTEAFF. The CDR3 nucleotides are TGTGCCAGCAGTTTAGTAGGGGGGAGCTTAATGAACACTGAAGCTTTCTTT.

This clonotype has a count of ten or more. This chain links TRBV9 with TRBJ1-1; unclear D gene. CDR3 length equals 14 residues. V dropped 0 bases and J dropped 3 bases, with 9 bases sitting between them. Germline loops: CDR1 SGDLS, CDR2 YYNGEE. In DNA, the CDR3 is TGTGCCAGCAGCGTAGACGTTAGCTACACTGAAGCTTTCTTT. Translation: CASSVDVSYTEAFF.

V gene TRBV6-2 or TRBV6-3 combines with J gene TRBJ2-7; the match to TRBD2 covers 11 bases. With V trimmed by 7 bases and J by 1 base, 12 bases remained unmatched. Germline lookup yields CDR1 MNHEY and CDR2 SVGEGT. This CDR3 contains 17 residues. CDR3 in amino acids: CASTKGTSGRRSYEQYF. CDR3 bases: TGTGCCAGCACCAAAGGTACTAGCGGGAGACGGTCCTACGAGCAGTACTTC.

This clonotype was recorded a few times. The chain carries TRBV27 and TRBJ2-4, with a weak D call TRBD1 (6 bases). This CDR3 has 16 amino acids. Trimming cost V 8 bases and J 0 bases, with 17 bases left between them. CDR1 is MNHEY, CDR2 SMNVEV, per germline (reference sequence). The CDR3 reads CASRPRGQIAKNIQYF. CDR3 coding DNA: TGTGCCAGCCGCCCCAGGGGTCAGATAGCCAAAAACATTCAGTACTTC.

This clonotype showed up many times. The chain couples TRBV5-1 to TRBJ1-1; TRBD1 matches 11 bases. V lost 0 bases to trimming and J lost 2 bases; unmatched junction nucleotides: 12. The CDR3 runs to 19 residues. Per the germline V gene, CDR1 is SGHRS and CDR2 is YFSETQ. DNA for the CDR3: TGCGCCAGCAGCTTGGACCCGGGACAGGGGGTGGGTACAAACACTGAAGCTTTCTTT. Translating gives CASSLDPGQGVGTNTEAFF.

A few counts support this clonotype. The rearrangement links TRBV10-3 to TRBJ2-5; D is ambiguous. The CDR3 loop spans 14 amino acids. Germline values: CDR1 ENHRY, CDR2 SYGVKD. Trimming cost V 0 bases and J 5 bases, with 10 bases left between them. CDR3 protein: CAISESMQPETQYF. CDR3 coding DNA: TGTGCCATCAGTGAGTCCATGCAACCCGAGACCCAGTACTTC.

This clonotype was seen more than once but under ten times. The rearrangement uses TRBV10-3 and TRBJ1-6, with D maybe TRBD1 (5 bases). This CDR3 region has 15 residues. Germline CDR1 ENHRY, CDR2 SYGVKD. Trimming left V 7 bases short and J 7 bases short, with 17 bases between. The CDR3 nucleotides read TGTGCCATCAATCCGTCCGGGGGAGGGAATTCACCCCTCCACTTT. Protein product: CAINPSGGGNSPLHF.

The CDR3 sequence: CASSKEATGTDTQYF. The CDR3 DNA reads as TGTGCCAGCAGCAAAGAGGCGACAGGGACAGATACGCAGTATTTT. The rearrangement uses TRBV21-1 and TRBJ2-3; the table calls TRBD1, which could not be checked here. TRBV21-1 is assigned pseudogene status. This CDR3 region has 15 residues.

The gene calls are TRBV7-6 and TRBJ2-3; 9 nucleotides agree with TRBD2. Germline CDR1 is SGHVS and CDR2 is FNYEAQ. This CDR3 region has 16 residues. With V trimmed by 6 bases and J by 9 bases, 16 bases remained unmatched. CDR3 nucleotide sequence: TGTGCCAGCAGTAGCTTCGATACCCTAGCGGGGTTGACGCAGTATTTT. Translation: CASSSFDTLAGLTQYF.

This clonotype was recorded a few times. This sequence joins TRBV7-9 and TRBJ2-3; 8 bases line up with TRBD2. From germline, CDR1 is SEHNR and CDR2 FQNEAQ (reference sequence). The junction had 2 bases not matched to a gene; V was cut back by 4 bases and J by 5 bases. This CDR3 has 13 residues. The CDR3 reads CASSSAGGDTQYF. CDR3 nucleotides: TGTGCCAGCAGCTCGGCGGGGGGAGATACGCAGTATTTT.

This clonotype was seen only a few times. V and J are TRBV5-1 and TRBJ2-1; 7 nucleotides align to TRBD2. The CDR3 consists of 15 residues. Per the germline V gene, CDR1 is SGHRS and CDR2 is YFSETQ. V lost 1 base and J lost 4; bases outside the gene matches: 5. The DNA of the CDR3 is TGCGCCAGCAGCTTGTCGGCGGGAGTGTACAATGAGCAGTTCTTC. Its translation is CASSLSAGVYNEQFF.

A few counts support this clonotype. This rearrangement joins TRBV4-3 to TRBJ2-2; D not resolved. The CDR3 is 14 amino acids. Germline CDR1 is LGHNA and CDR2 is YSLEER. The ends were cut back, 0 bases at V and 7 bases at J, with 9 bases in the middle. The CDR3 sequence is CASSQEMVIGELFF. The CDR3 DNA sequence: TGCGCCAGCAGCCAAGAGATGGTCATCGGGGAGCTGTTTTTT.

As to this clonotype: This sequence may be a read error, since a much larger clone differs from it by one base. The chain couples TRBV3-1 to TRBJ2-1, with 11 bases identical to TRBD2. Germline V lookup: CDR1 LGHDT, CDR2 YNNKEL (reference sequence). This CDR3 spans 15 amino acids. CDR3 DNA: TGTGCCACCAGCCAAGTGCTAGCGGGAGGTGTTGAGCAGTTCTTC. Residues: CATSQVLAGGVEQFF.

There are a few counts of this clonotype. The CDR3 loop is CASSYDGGGGTDTQYF. CDR3 coding DNA: TGTGCCAGCAGTTACGATGGAGGGGGGGGCACAGATACGCAGTATTTT. The chain carries TRBV6-5 and TRBJ2-3; TRBD2 is a possible D gene (7 bases). V was clipped by 2 bases and J by 1 base, with 13 bases between them. Per the germline V gene, CDR1 is MNHEY and CDR2 is SVGAGI. There are 16 residues in the CDR3.

The CDR3 DNA reads TGCGCCAGCAGCTCAGGAGGTTCAAGCTATGGCTACACCTTC. Amino acids: CASSSGGSSYGYTF. This sequence joins TRBV5-1 and TRBJ1-2; D remains unclear. Germline loops: CDR1 SGHRS, CDR2 YFSETQ. V dropped 3 bases and J dropped 4 bases, with 13 bases sitting between them. The CDR3 runs 14 residues.

This clonotype has just a few counts. This chain connects TRBV11-2 to TRBJ2-5; D is perhaps TRBD2 (6 bases). In germline, CDR1 is SGHAT, CDR2 FQNNGV. The CDR3 has 15 residues. V was pared by 5 bases and J by 5 bases, with 18 bases between. The CDR3: CASSPLARGGETQYF. CDR3 bases: TGTGCCAGCAGCCCTCTAGCGAGGGGTGGGGAGACCCAGTACTTC.

This clonotype has only a few counts. V is TRBV5-1 and J is TRBJ2-3, with D hard to call. This CDR3 is built from 14 residues. V lost 3 bases and J lost 6, with 14 bases in between. Germline V gene lookup returns CDR1 SGHRS and CDR2 YFSETQ. The CDR3 sequence: CASSYLRALDTQYF. The CDR3 coding sequence is TGCGCCAGCAGCTATCTTAGGGCTCTGGATACGCAGTATTTT.

The rearrangement joins TRBV20-1 to TRBJ2-3; 10 bases align to TRBD2. Germline V gene lookup returns CDR1 DFQATT and CDR2 SNEGSKA (reference sequence). V shed 2 bases and J 7 bases; nucleotides not matched to a gene: 6. The CDR3 spans 14 residues. CDR3 DNA sequence: TGCAGTGCTAGAAGGACTAGCGGTGTGAATACGCAGTATTTT. It encodes CSARRTSGVNTQYF.

This clonotype was counted ten times or more. The chain links TRBV6-6 to TRBJ2-7; no firm D call. This CDR3 comprises 12 residues. Germline values: CDR1 MNHNY, CDR2 SVGAGI (reference sequence). Deletions cut 2 bases from V and 3 bases from J, with 5 bases between. CDR3 in amino acids: CASSYGNYEQYF. CDR3 nucleotide sequence: TGTGCCAGCAGTTACGGGAACTACGAGCAGTACTTC.

This clonotype was seen only a few times. V usage is TRBV30 and J usage is TRBJ2-1; tentatively, D is TRBD2 (5 bases). CDR3 size: 14 residues. Trimming removed 8 bases at V and 0 bases at J, with 14 bases between. Per the germline V gene, CDR1 is GTSNPN and CDR2 is SVGIG (reference sequence). DNA for the CDR3: TGTGCCGACGTCGGTCGGGGCTCCTACAATGAGCAGTTCTTC. Translation gives CADVGRGSYNEQFF.

This clonotype was recorded a few times. The chain recombines TRBV11-2 with TRBJ2-7; possibly TRBD1 or TRBD2 for D (5 bases each). This CDR3 has 18 amino acids. The V end was cut by 3 bases, the J end by 0 bases, with 21 bases between. In germline, CDR1 is SGHAT, CDR2 FQNNGV. The CDR3: CASSFFISLGGPSYEQYF. CDR3 DNA sequence: TGTGCCAGCAGCTTTTTTATCTCTCTTGGGGGTCCCTCCTACGAGCAGTACTTC.

The chain links TRBV6-5 to TRBJ2-3; D uncertain. This CDR3 comprises 16 residues. The germline V and J ends were trimmed by 0 bases and 0 bases, with 10 bases remaining between them. CDR1 MNHEY and CDR2 SVGAGI come from the germline V gene. CDR3 loop: CASSYSNGPSTDTQYF. For the CDR3, the DNA is TGTGCCAGCAGTTACTCGAATGGACCTAGCACAGATACGCAGTATTTT.

This chain connects TRBV9 to TRBJ1-6; D is perhaps TRBD1 (5 bases). The CDR3 extends over 17 amino acids. Germline CDR1 and CDR2: SGDLS and YYNGEE. V lost 0 bases to trimming and J lost 8 bases, with 18 bases between them. The DNA of the CDR3 is TGTGCCAGCAGCGTAGAGGCACTACAGGTCGGGGATTCACCCCTCCACTTT. Translated: CASSVEALQVGDSPLHF.